A single sample gave rise to the 31 T cell receptor beta chains below, sequenced in a study of blood T cell repertoires in COVID-19. Clones were read by immunoSEQ multiplex PCR, and TCRdb kept only the in-frame ones, dropping some. The sample records about 170,000 clones, 80% to 90% being singletons. The sample comprised peripheral blood. All receptors come from a woman older than 75 with acute or convalescent COVID-19.

The chain carries TRBV7-9 and TRBJ2-2, with unresolved D. Germline values: CDR1 SEHNR, CDR2 FQNEAQ (reference sequence). The CDR3 runs 15 residues. V was cut by 5 bases and J by 1 base, with 11 bases left in between. CDR3 protein: CASSVPGGNTGELFF. DNA for the CDR3: TGTGCCAGCAGCGTCCCTGGCGGGAACACCGGGGAGCTGTTTTTT.

The J gene is TRBJ1-6, the V gene TRBV9, with TRBD1 identical over 12 bases. The trim removed 2 bases at V and 9 bases at J, leaving 3 bases unmatched. Germline assignment: CDR1 SGDLS and CDR2 YYNGEE. The CDR3 is 15 residues long. The CDR3 bases are TGTGCCAGCAGCGTGGGGACAGGGGGCCTTTCACCCCTCCACTTT. This codes for CASSVGTGGLSPLHF.

J is TRBJ2-5 and V is TRBV18; D ambiguous. V was cut by 1 base and J by 1 base, with 4 bases left in between. This CDR3 is built from 13 residues. Germline values: CDR1 KGHSH, CDR2 LQKENI. CDR3: CASSPLSQETQYF. For the CDR3, the DNA is TGTGCCAGCTCACCACTCAGCCAAGAGACCCAGTACTTC. Supplemented by reference TRBV18 and TRBJ2-5, the full variable domain reads NAGVMQNPRHLVRRRGQEARLRCSPMKGHSHVYWYRQLPEEGLKFMVYLQKENIIDESGMPKERFSAEFPKEGPSILRIQQVVRGDSAAYFCASSPLSQETQYFGPGTRLLVL.

This chain links TRBV7-9 with TRBJ1-5; a weak D match, TRBD1 (5 bases). Trimming removed 5 bases at V and 5 bases at J, with 13 bases between. The CDR3 has 14 amino acids. In germline, CDR1 is SEHNR, CDR2 FQNEAQ (reference sequence). The CDR3 coding sequence is TGTGCCAGCAGCATCGACAGTGGGCATCAGCCCCAGCATTTT. Protein sequence: CASSIDSGHQPQHF.

The genes are TRBV6-5 and TRBJ1-1, with D unresolved. Germline V CDR1 and CDR2: MNHEY, SVGAGI. V shed 5 bases and J shed 1 base, with 14 bases lying between them. CDR3 length: 15 amino acids. In DNA form, the CDR3 reads TGTGCCAGCAGTCTGAGCTTCACAGCGAACACTGAAGCTTTCTTT. Translation gives CASSLSFTANTEAFF.

The chain recombines TRBV28 with TRBJ2-7, with 13 positions matching TRBD2. J was trimmed by 4 bases and V by 8 bases; bases with no gene match: 8. The CDR3 contains 15 residues. Per germline, CDR1 MDHEN and CDR2 SYDVKM. The CDR3 region has the DNA TGTGCCAGCGGTGCGACTAGCGGGGGGCGGTACGAGCAGTACTTC. This translates into CASGATSGGRYEQYF.

The chain links TRBV7-2 to TRBJ2-7; no clear D gene. The length of the CDR3 is 14 residues. Germline CDR1 is SGHTA and CDR2 is FQGNSA. Between the trimmed V and J ends, which lost 5 bases and 2 bases, there was a span of 13 bases. The CDR3 region is CASSRQRNTYEQYF. As DNA, the CDR3 is TGTGCCAGCAGCCGGCAGCGAAATACCTACGAGCAGTACTTC.

This chain connects TRBV14 to TRBJ1-2; 7 bases agree with TRBD1. V dropped 4 bases and J dropped 7; count of bases not matched to a gene: 3. The CDR3 runs 12 residues. The germline V gene encodes CDR1 SGHDN and CDR2 FVKESK. CDR3 in amino acids: CASSPEGAGYTF. The CDR3 nucleotides are TGTGCCAGCAGCCCGGAGGGGGCTGGCTACACCTTC.

The genes are TRBV29-1 and TRBJ2-2; no reliable D call. Germline lookup yields CDR1 SQVTM and CDR2 ANQGSEA. V was shortened by 3 bases and J by 3 bases, with 8 bases between the two germline ends. The CDR3 is 13 amino acids. CDR3 bases: TGCAGCGTTGAGCCGTCAGACACCGGGGAGCTGTTTTTT. The encoded protein is CSVEPSDTGELFF.

Only a few counts were recorded for this clone. The chain carries TRBV30 and TRBJ1-2; tentatively, D is TRBD1 (5 bases). Looked up from germline, CDR1 is GTSNPN and CDR2 is SVGIG (reference sequence). CDR3 size: 12 residues. This CDR3 reads CATTVQGVGYTF. DNA of the CDR3: TGTGCAACGACAGTACAAGGTGTAGGCTACACCTTC.

This clone was counted between two and nine times. This chain links TRBV10-3 with TRBJ2-3; 13 bases line up with TRBD2. The CDR3 spans 18 residues. The V gene's germline CDR1 is ENHRY and CDR2 SYGVKD. Trimming cost V 6 bases and J 3 bases; bases outside gene matches: 12. CDR3 sequence reads: CAISGTSGGAGGTDTQYF. The DNA of the CDR3 is TGTGCCATCAGCGGCACTAGCGGGGGGGCCGGGGGGACAGATACGCAGTATTTT.

The table lists this clone with a count of one. Mismatch with germline at one junction end may stem from a read error. J is TRBJ2-1 and V is TRBV2, with 9 bases matching TRBD1. The CDR3 contains 11 residues. Germline V gene data show CDR1 as SNHLY and CDR2 as FYNNEI. The CDR3 bases are TGTGCCAGCAGAGGGGACAGGGAGCCGTTCTTC. This gives the protein CASRGDREPFF. Complete variable domain (other parts from reference TRBV2 and TRBJ2-1): EPEVTQTPSHQVTQMGQEVILRCVPISNHLYFYWYRQILGQKVEFLVSFYNNEISEKSEIFDDQFSVERPDGSNFTLKIRSTKLEDSAMYFCASRGDREPFFGPGTRLTVL.

As concerns this clone: Other DNA sequences of this sample code for an identical CDR3. This rearrangement joins TRBV7-2 to TRBJ1-1; D ambiguous. The CDR3 is made up of 14 amino acids. Trimming pared 1 base from V and 8 bases from J, leaving 14 bases between. Germline assignment: CDR1 SGHTA and CDR2 FQGNSA. CDR3 region: CASSLGLTGSEAFF. CDR3 DNA sequence: TGTGCCAGCAGCTTAGGTCTCACGGGGAGCGAAGCTTTCTTT.

The J gene is TRBJ2-2, the V gene TRBV5-6; D unclear. The CDR3 is 14 residues long. Germline V gives CDR1 SGHDT, CDR2 YYEEEE. Trimming stripped 4 bases from V and 5 bases from J, with 12 bases between. CDR3 residues: CASSIGLRTGELFF. In DNA, the CDR3 is TGTGCCAGCAGCATCGGTCTGAGGACCGGGGAGCTGTTTTTT.

The chain has TRBV6-5 and TRBJ1-4; no firm D call. This CDR3 is built from 14 residues. Germline CDR1 and CDR2: MNHEY and SVGAGI. Between the trimmed V and J ends, which lost 6 bases and 5 bases, there was a span of 13 bases. The CDR3 sequence is CASRDSGPNEKLFF. CDR3 sequence (DNA): TGTGCCAGCAGGGACTCTGGGCCGAATGAAAAACTGTTTTTT.

This clone was detected only once. The rearrangement uses TRBV5-6 and TRBJ1-1; D is uncertain. CDR1 and CDR2 (germline): SGHDT, YYEEEE. The V gene lost 1 base and the J gene lost 0 bases, with 7 bases spanning the gap. The CDR3 consists of 14 residues. The CDR3 reads CASSLRLLNTEAFF. The CDR3 nucleotides read TGTGCCAGCAGCTTGAGACTCCTGAACACTGAAGCTTTCTTT.

The chain uses TRBV3-1 (or the pseudogene TRBV3-2) and TRBJ2-7; no reliable D call. Germline assignment: CDR1 LGHDT and CDR2 YNNKEL (reference sequence). Trimming stripped 0 bases from V and 3 bases from J, with 6 bases between. This CDR3 spans 13 amino acids. DNA for the CDR3: TGTGCCAGCAGCCAAGATCTAGGCTACGAGCAGTACTTC. Translated: CASSQDLGYEQYF.

The V call is TRBV6-6, the J call TRBJ1-2; D unclear. The CDR3 is made up of 15 amino acids. The germline gives CDR1 MNHNY, CDR2 SVGAGI (reference sequence). Trimming left V 2 bases short and J 3 bases short, with 13 bases between. The CDR3 DNA is TGTGCCAGCAGTTACCGGGGTAGGAGTGACTATGGCTACACCTTC. As protein: CASSYRGRSDYGYTF.

The CDR3 here is CASRASGHLHEQYF. The CDR3 DNA reads TGTGCCAGCAGGGCCTCGGGACATCTCCACGAGCAGTACTTC. The chain uses TRBV6-5 and TRBJ2-7; tentative D call: TRBD1 (6 bases). This CDR3 contains 14 residues. Germline loops: CDR1 MNHEY, CDR2 SVGAGI. The ends were cut back, 6 bases at V and 5 bases at J, with 17 bases in the middle.

The J gene is TRBJ2-5, the V gene TRBV7-2; D may be TRBD2 (5 bases). This CDR3 contains 14 residues. The V gene's germline CDR1 is SGHTA and CDR2 FQGNSA. Trimming pared 5 bases from V and 2 bases from J, leaving 12 bases between. CDR3 amino acids: CASSVDSRQETQYF. CDR3 nucleotides: TGTGCCAGCAGCGTGGACTCCAGGCAAGAGACCCAGTACTTC.

This chain links TRBV19 with TRBJ1-1; D remains unclear. Trimming left V 1 base short and J 5 bases short, with 17 bases between. The germline V gene has CDR1 LNHDA and CDR2 SQIVND (reference sequence). This CDR3 has 16 residues. The CDR3 is CASSIGRPPRGTEAFF. The CDR3 DNA reads TGTGCCAGTAGTATAGGACGACCCCCCCGGGGTACTGAAGCTTTCTTT.

This rearrangement joins TRBV30 to TRBJ2-5; D may be TRBD2 (6 bases). In germline, CDR1 is GTSNPN, CDR2 SVGIG (reference sequence). This CDR3 comprises 15 residues. V gave up 5 bases and J gave up 7 bases, with 23 bases separating them. The CDR3 spells CAWSGLGEAKRTQYF. CDR3 in DNA: TGTGCCTGGTCGGGACTTGGTGAGGCCAAGCGGACCCAGTACTTC.

In its sample, this clone was seen a few times. The J gene is TRBJ1-1, the V gene TRBV19, with 8 positions matching TRBD1. This CDR3 is built from 15 residues. V was clipped by 4 bases and J by 5 bases; unmatched bases: 9. Germline CDR1 reads LNHDA; CDR2 reads SQIVND (reference sequence). CDR3 sequence: CASSTGQGVGTEAFF. CDR3 DNA: TGTGCCAGTAGTACAGGACAGGGAGTTGGGACTGAAGCTTTCTTT.

This chain joins TRBV6-5 and TRBJ2-3, with 12 bases fitting TRBD2. CDR1 and CDR2 (germline): MNHEY, SVGAGI. With 6 bases clipped from V and 6 bases from J, the junction kept 4 bases outside the gene matches. This CDR3 is 14 amino acids long. The CDR3, as DNA: TGTGCCAGCAGACTAGCGGGAGGTTCGGATACGCAGTATTTT. This gives the protein CASRLAGGSDTQYF.

The chain couples TRBV6-2 or TRBV6-3 to TRBJ2-7; 8 bases align to TRBD1. Unmatched junction bases numbered 5, after V lost 2 bases and J lost 2 bases. The CDR3 spans 15 residues. Germline values: CDR1 MNHEY, CDR2 SVGEGT. This CDR3 reads CASSYAGQGAYEQYF. CDR3 coding DNA: TGTGCCAGCAGTTACGCTGGACAGGGAGCCTACGAGCAGTACTTC.

The chain combines TRBV21-1 with TRBJ2-1; the table's D call of TRBD1 was not tested on the DNA. TRBV21-1 is a pseudogene locus. The CDR3 covers 16 residues. The CDR3 protein is CASSKKGQGSYNEQFF. CDR3 DNA sequence: TGTGCCAGCAGCAAAAAAGGACAGGGCTCCTACAATGAGCAGTTCTTC.

Only a few counts were recorded for this clone. The chain links TRBV28 to TRBJ2-5; the match to TRBD1 covers 11 bases. Germline values: CDR1 MDHEN, CDR2 SYDVKM. The length of the CDR3 is 15 residues. V trimming: 5 bases; J trimming: 5 bases; junction bases outside the gene matches: 7. The CDR3 reads CASSPRTGGWETQYF. Here the CDR3 DNA reads TGTGCCAGCAGTCCTAGGACAGGGGGCTGGGAGACCCAGTACTTC.

V is TRBV19 and J is TRBJ2-1, with TRBD2 identical over 15 bases. V lost 5 bases and J lost 9; bases outside the gene matches: 5. Germline V CDR1 and CDR2: LNHDA, SQIVND (reference sequence). The CDR3 spans 15 residues. The CDR3 DNA reads as TGTGCCAGTAGTTTGTGGACTAGCGGGGGGGGTGAGCAGTTCTTC. It is translated as CASSLWTSGGGEQFF.

CDR3 nucleotides: TGTGCTAGTGGTTTTGATAGCGGGAGGGCAGATACGCAGTATTTT. It encodes CASGFDSGRADTQYF. The rearrangement links TRBV12-5 to TRBJ2-3; 11 bases agree with TRBD2. CDR3 length: 15 amino acids. Germline V gene data show CDR1 as LGHNT and CDR2 as FRNRAP. V shed 3 bases, J shed 4 bases, and the junction held 3 bases outside the gene matches.

The table lists this clone with a few counts. V and J are TRBV11-3 and TRBJ1-3; D is perhaps TRBD1 (5 bases). This CDR3 spans 16 amino acids. The V and J ends lost 1 base and 2 bases respectively, with 12 bases between them. CDR1 and CDR2 from the germline V gene are SGHNT and YENEEA. CDR3 sequence: CASSLGPPGTGNTIYF. Written as DNA, the CDR3 is TGTGCCAGCAGCTTAGGGCCTCCAGGGACTGGAAACACCATATATTTT.

The rearrangement uses TRBV3-1 (or the pseudogene TRBV3-2) and TRBJ2-7; 8 bases align to TRBD2. Germline CDR1 reads LGHDT; CDR2 reads YNNKEL (reference sequence). The V and J ends lost 2 bases and 3 bases, in that order; junction bases with no gene match: 3. The length of the CDR3 is 14 residues. The CDR3 is CASSQSREGYEQYF. CDR3 coding DNA: TGTGCCAGCAGCCAAAGTCGGGAGGGCTACGAGCAGTACTTC.